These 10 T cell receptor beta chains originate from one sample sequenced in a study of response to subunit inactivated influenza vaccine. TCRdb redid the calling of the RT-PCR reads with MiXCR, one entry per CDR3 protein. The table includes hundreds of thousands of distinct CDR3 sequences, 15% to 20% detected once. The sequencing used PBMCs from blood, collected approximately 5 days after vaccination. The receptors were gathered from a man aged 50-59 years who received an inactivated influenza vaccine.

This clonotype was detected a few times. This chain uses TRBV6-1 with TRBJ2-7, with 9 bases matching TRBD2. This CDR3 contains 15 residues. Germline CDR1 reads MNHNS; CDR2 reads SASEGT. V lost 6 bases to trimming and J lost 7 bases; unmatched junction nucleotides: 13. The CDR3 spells CASRQWVSGSREQYF. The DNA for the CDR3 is TGTGCCAGCAGGCAATGGGTTAGCGGGAGTCGGGAGCAGTACTTC.

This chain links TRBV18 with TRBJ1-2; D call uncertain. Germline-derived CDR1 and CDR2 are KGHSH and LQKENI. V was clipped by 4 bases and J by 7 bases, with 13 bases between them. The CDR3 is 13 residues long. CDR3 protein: CASSRGEGRGYTF. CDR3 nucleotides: TGTGCCAGCTCACGTGGGGAAGGACGTGGCTACACCTTC.

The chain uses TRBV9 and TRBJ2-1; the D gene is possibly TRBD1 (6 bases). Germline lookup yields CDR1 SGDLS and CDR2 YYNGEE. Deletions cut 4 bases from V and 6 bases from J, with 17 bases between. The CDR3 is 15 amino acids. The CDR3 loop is CASSSGHLGSNEQFF. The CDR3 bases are TGTGCCAGCAGCTCGGGACACTTGGGGTCCAATGAGCAGTTCTTC.

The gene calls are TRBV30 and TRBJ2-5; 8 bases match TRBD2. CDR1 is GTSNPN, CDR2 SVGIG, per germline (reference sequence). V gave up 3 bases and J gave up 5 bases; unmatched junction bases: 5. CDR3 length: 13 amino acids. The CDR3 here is CAWSGGALETQYF. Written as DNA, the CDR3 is TGTGCCTGGAGCGGGGGGGCCTTGGAGACCCAGTACTTC.

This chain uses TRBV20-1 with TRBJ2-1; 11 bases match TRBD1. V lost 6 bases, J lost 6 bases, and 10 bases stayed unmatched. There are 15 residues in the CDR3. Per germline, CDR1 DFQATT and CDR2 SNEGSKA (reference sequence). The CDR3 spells CSAWIGTGGLNEQFF. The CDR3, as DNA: TGCAGTGCGTGGATCGGGACAGGGGGGCTCAATGAGCAGTTCTTC.

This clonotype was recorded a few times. The DNA of the CDR3 is TGTGCCAGCAGTACCCAGGGGGATCAGCCCCAGCATTTT. Encoded protein: CASSTQGDQPQHF. The chain has TRBV6-2 or TRBV6-3 and TRBJ1-5, with 7 bases fitting TRBD1. CDR3 length: 13 residues. CDR1 is MNHEY and CDR2 is SVGEGT in the germline V gene. Trimming removed 5 bases from V and 5 bases from J; junction bases left unmatched: 3.

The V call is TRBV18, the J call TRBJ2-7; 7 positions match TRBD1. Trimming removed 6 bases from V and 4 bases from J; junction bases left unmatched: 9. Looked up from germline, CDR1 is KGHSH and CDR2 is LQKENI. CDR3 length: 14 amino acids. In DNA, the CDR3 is TGTGCCAGCTCGTCACGACAGGGAGTGTACGAGCAGTACTTC. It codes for CASSSRQGVYEQYF.

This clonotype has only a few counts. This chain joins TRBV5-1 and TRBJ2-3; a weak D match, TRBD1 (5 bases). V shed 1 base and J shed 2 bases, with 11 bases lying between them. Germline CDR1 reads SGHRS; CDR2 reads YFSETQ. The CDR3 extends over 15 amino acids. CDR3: CASSLPQGNTDTQYF. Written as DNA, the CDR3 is TGCGCCAGCAGCTTGCCCCAGGGTAACACAGATACGCAGTATTTT.

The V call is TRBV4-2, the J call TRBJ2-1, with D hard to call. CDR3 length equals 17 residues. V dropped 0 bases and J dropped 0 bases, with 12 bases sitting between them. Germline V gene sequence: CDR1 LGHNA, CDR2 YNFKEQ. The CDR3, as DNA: TGTGCCAGCAGCCAAGATCGGGCGGAGAGCTCCTACAATGAGCAGTTCTTC. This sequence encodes CASSQDRAESSYNEQFF.

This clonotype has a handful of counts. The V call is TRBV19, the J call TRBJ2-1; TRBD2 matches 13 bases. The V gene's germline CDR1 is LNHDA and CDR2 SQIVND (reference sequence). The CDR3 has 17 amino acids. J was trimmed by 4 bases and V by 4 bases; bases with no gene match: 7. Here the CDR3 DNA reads TGTGCCAGTAGTAGTCCTGGGACTAGCGGGGTATACAATGAGCAGTTCTTC. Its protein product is CASSSPGTSGVYNEQFF.